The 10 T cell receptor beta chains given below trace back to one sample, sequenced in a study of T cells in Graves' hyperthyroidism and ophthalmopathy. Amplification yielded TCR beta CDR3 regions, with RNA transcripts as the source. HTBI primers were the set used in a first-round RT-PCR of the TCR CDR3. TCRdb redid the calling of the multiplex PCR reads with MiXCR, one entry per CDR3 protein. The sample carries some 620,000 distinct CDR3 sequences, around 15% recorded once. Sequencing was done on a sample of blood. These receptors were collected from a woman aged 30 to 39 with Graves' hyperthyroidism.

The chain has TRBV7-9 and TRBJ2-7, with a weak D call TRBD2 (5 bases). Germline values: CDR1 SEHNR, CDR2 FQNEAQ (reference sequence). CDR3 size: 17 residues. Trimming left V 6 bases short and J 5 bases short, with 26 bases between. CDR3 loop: CASRIRGPILPDHEQYF. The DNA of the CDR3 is TGTGCCAGCAGGATCCGGGGTCCTATTCTACCAGATCACGAGCAGTACTTC.

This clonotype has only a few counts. In DNA form, the CDR3 reads TGTGCCAGCGTCTTAGCGGGAGGATCCGAGCAGTACTTC. It encodes CASVLAGGSEQYF. The chain is built from TRBV6-1 and TRBJ2-7, with TRBD2 matching over 10 bases. The CDR3 is made up of 13 amino acids. Germline V CDR1 and CDR2: MNHNS, SASEGT. With 8 bases clipped from V and 6 bases from J, the junction kept 7 bases outside the gene matches.

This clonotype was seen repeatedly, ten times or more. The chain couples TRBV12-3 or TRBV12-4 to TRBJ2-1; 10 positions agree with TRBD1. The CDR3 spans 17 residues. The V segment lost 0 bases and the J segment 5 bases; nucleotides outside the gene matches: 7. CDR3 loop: CASSLALGQGTDNEQFF. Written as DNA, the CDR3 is TGTGCCAGCAGTTTAGCGCTGGGACAGGGGACGGACAATGAGCAGTTCTTC.

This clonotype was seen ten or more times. The CDR3 reads CASSRTGTANEQYF. The CDR3 nucleotides are TGTGCCAGCAGTAGAACCGGGACAGCCAACGAGCAGTACTTC. The J gene is TRBJ2-7, the V gene TRBV27; TRBD1 matches at 7 bases. The length of the CDR3 is 14 residues. V lost 5 bases and J lost 5; bases outside the gene matches: 9. CDR1 MNHEY and CDR2 SMNVEV come from the germline V gene (reference sequence).

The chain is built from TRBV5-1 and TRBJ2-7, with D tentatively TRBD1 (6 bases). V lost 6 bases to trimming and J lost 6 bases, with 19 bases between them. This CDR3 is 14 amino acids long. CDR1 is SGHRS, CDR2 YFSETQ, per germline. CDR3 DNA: TGCGCCAGCAACTGGGCAGGGGAAGTAGGCGAGCAGTACTTC. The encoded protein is CASNWAGEVGEQYF.

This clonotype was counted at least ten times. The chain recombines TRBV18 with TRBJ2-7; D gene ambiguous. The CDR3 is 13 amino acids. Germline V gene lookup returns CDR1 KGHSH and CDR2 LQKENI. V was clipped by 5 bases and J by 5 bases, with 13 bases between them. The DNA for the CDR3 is TGTGCCAGCTCAGGAGATAGTGATGACGAGCAGTACTTC. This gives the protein CASSGDSDDEQYF.

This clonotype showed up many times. The CDR3 DNA sequence: TGTGCCAGCAGTTCCCTACCATCCGATGAGCAGTTCTTC. Translated, it gives CASSSLPSDEQFF. V usage is TRBV6-2 or TRBV6-3 and J usage is TRBJ2-1; D gene unclear. Germline assignment: CDR1 MNHEY and CDR2 SVGEGT. Trimming pared 4 bases from V and 8 bases from J, leaving 12 bases between. This CDR3 comprises 13 residues.

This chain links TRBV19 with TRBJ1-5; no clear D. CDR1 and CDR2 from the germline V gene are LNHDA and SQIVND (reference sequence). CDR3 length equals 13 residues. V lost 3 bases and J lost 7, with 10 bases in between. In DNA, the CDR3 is TGTGCCAGTAGTATTGGCAGTTGGCAGCCCCAGCATTTT. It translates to CASSIGSWQPQHF. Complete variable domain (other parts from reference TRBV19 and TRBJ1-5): DGGITQSPKYLFRKEGQNVTLSCEQNLNHDAMYWYRQDPGQGLRLIYYSQIVNDFQKGDIAEGYSVSREKKESFPLTVTSAQKNPTAFYLCASSIGSWQPQHFGDGTRLSIL.

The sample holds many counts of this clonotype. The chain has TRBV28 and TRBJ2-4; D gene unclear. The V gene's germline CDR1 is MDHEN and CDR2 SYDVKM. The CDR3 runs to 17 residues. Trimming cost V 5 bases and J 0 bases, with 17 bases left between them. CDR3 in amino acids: CASSRMDGFVAKNIQYF. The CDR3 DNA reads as TGTGCCAGCAGTCGTATGGATGGTTTCGTAGCCAAAAACATTCAGTACTTC.

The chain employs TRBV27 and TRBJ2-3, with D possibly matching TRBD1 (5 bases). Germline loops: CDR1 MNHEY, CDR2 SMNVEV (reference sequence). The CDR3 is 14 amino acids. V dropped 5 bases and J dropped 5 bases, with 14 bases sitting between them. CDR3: CASSPPQGIDTQYF. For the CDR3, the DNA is TGTGCCAGCAGTCCTCCCCAGGGTATAGATACGCAGTATTTT.